These 17 T cell receptor beta chains were all obtained from the same sample, sequenced in a study of PD-1 blockade in mismatch repair-deficient tumors. As to time point: archival surgical resection tumor tissue. Clones were sequenced by immunoSEQ multiplex PCR, and TCRdb holds only the in-frame ones, with some missing. The table includes 4,000 or so clones, more than 60% detected once. This material consisted of primary tumor tissue, taken from a patient treated with pembrolizumab. These receptors originate from an adult with mismatch repair-deficient cancer.

The CDR3 DNA reads TGTGCCAGTACTTTTTCGTTTAGTGGCGGGGAGCTGTTTTTT. It codes for CASTFSFSGGELFF. This chain connects TRBV19 to TRBJ2-2; D remains ambiguous. The CDR3 consists of 14 residues. V shed 7 bases and J shed 7 bases, with 16 bases lying between them. Germline V gene sequence: CDR1 LNHDA, CDR2 SQIVND (reference sequence).

The chain recombines TRBV7-9 with TRBJ1-4; the match to TRBD1 covers 10 bases. CDR1 SEHNR and CDR2 FQNEAQ come from the germline V gene (reference sequence). This CDR3 contains 15 residues. V lost 1 base and J lost 8; bases outside the gene matches: 4. CDR3 protein: CASSLGQGAHEKLFF. The CDR3 coding sequence is TGTGCCAGCAGCTTAGGACAGGGGGCGCACGAAAAACTGTTTTTT.

The V gene is TRBV19, the J gene TRBJ1-1; 11 nucleotides agree with TRBD1. There are 15 residues in the CDR3. Germline V gene lookup returns CDR1 LNHDA and CDR2 SQIVND (reference sequence). J was trimmed by 3 bases and V by 6 bases; bases with no gene match: 6. The DNA for the CDR3 is TGTGCCAGTAGAACCGGGACAGGGGGAGACACTGAAGCTTTCTTT. Translated: CASRTGTGGDTEAFF.

This chain uses TRBV5-1 with TRBJ1-1, with D perhaps matching TRBD1 (6 bases). Germline-derived CDR1 and CDR2 are SGHRS and YFSETQ. There are 15 residues in the CDR3. Trimming removed 1 base from V and 5 bases from J, with 15 bases in between. The CDR3 sequence is CASSLQPQGETEAFF. The CDR3 nucleotides read TGCGCCAGCAGCTTGCAGCCACAGGGTGAAACTGAAGCTTTCTTT. Full variable domain (rest looked up from reference TRBV5-1 and TRBJ1-1): KAGVTQTPRYLIKTRGQQVTLSCSPISGHRSVSWYQQTPGQGLQFLFEYFSETQRNKGNFPGRFSGRQFSNSRSEMNVSTLELGDSALYLCASSLQPQGETEAFFGQGTRLTVV.

The rearrangement links TRBV19 to TRBJ2-7; D possibly corresponds to TRBD2 (5 bases). CDR1 and CDR2 from the germline V gene are LNHDA and SQIVND (reference sequence). CDR3 length: 14 amino acids. V lost 4 bases to trimming and J lost 0 bases, with 10 bases between them. The CDR3 spells CASSTGLSSYEQYF. The DNA of the CDR3 is TGTGCCAGTAGTACTGGACTGAGCTCCTACGAGCAGTACTTC. Full variable domain (rest looked up from reference TRBV19 and TRBJ2-7): DGGITQSPKYLFRKEGQNVTLSCEQNLNHDAMYWYRQDPGQGLRLIYYSQIVNDFQKGDIAEGYSVSREKKESFPLTVTSAQKNPTAFYLCASSTGLSSYEQYFGPGTRLTVT.

The chain joins TRBV4-1 to TRBJ1-1; D uncertain. The CDR3 has 16 residues. The germline V gene has CDR1 MGHRA and CDR2 YSYEKL. Trimming pared 0 bases from V and 6 bases from J, leaving 17 bases between. In nucleotides, the CDR3 is TGCGCCAGCAGCCAAGATAGGCAGCGGTTACGGCCTGAAGCTTTCTTT. It encodes CASSQDRQRLRPEAFF.

This chain links TRBV29-1 with TRBJ1-2; tentatively, D is TRBD1 (6 bases). The CDR3 is 12 residues long. Trimming took off 7 bases at V and 4 bases at J, with 13 bases between the two ends. Germline lookup yields CDR1 SQVTM and CDR2 ANQGSEA. CDR3 sequence (DNA): TGCAGCGCCGGACAGCATGGCTATGGCTACACCTTC. This sequence encodes CSAGQHGYGYTF.

The gene calls are TRBV5-6 and TRBJ1-1, with D unresolved. Germline values: CDR1 SGHDT, CDR2 YYEEEE. The length of the CDR3 is 14 residues. V lost 0 bases to trimming and J lost 1 base, with 7 bases between them. CDR3 DNA sequence: TGTGCCAGCAGCTTGGGCAACAGGAACACTGAAGCTTTCTTT. Translating gives CASSLGNRNTEAFF.

The chain uses TRBV6-4 and TRBJ2-3, with D hard to call. The ends were cut back, 2 bases at V and 3 bases at J, with 6 bases in the middle. The CDR3 consists of 13 residues. Germline V gives CDR1 MRHNA, CDR2 SNTAGT. The CDR3 is CASSDSVTDTQYF. As DNA, the CDR3 is TGTGCCAGCAGTGACAGCGTTACAGATACGCAGTATTTT.

This chain uses TRBV29-1 with TRBJ2-7, with D maybe TRBD2 (6 bases). The germline V gene encodes CDR1 SQVTM and CDR2 ANQGSEA. The CDR3 has 12 amino acids. V was clipped by 4 bases and J by 2 bases, with 9 bases between them. In DNA, the CDR3 is TGCAGCGTTGTGGAGGGAACCTACGAGCAGTACTTC. Residues: CSVVEGTYEQYF.

The chain uses TRBV7-2 and TRBJ2-2; TRBD1 aligns across 9 bases. Germline assignment: CDR1 SGHTA and CDR2 FQGNSA. The trim removed 8 bases at V and 6 bases at J, leaving 10 bases unmatched. There are 15 residues in the CDR3. The CDR3: CASGKGQGAPGELFF. CDR3 DNA: TGTGCCAGCGGGAAGGGACAGGGTGCCCCCGGGGAGCTGTTTTTT.

The V call is TRBV6-5, the J call TRBJ2-5, with D possibly matching TRBD1 (6 bases). CDR3 length equals 13 residues. V was pared by 0 bases and J by 7 bases, with 9 bases between. CDR1 is MNHEY, CDR2 SVGAGI, per germline. This CDR3 reads CASSYSGQSTQYF. The CDR3 bases are TGTGCCAGCAGTTACTCTGGACAGTCGACCCAGTACTTC.

The chain combines TRBV5-1 with TRBJ1-5; TRBD1 agrees at 7 bases. V dropped 3 bases and J dropped 4; count of bases not matched to a gene: 1. CDR1 is SGHRS and CDR2 is YFSETQ in the germline V gene. The CDR3 length is 13 residues. DNA of the CDR3: TGCGCCAGCAGCTCAGGGGGGAATCAGCCCCAGCATTTT. It encodes CASSSGGNQPQHF.

The count of this clone is one. CDR3 sequence: CASSPLTDRVARNTEAFF. CDR3 bases: TGTGCCAGCAGCCCTTTGACCGACAGGGTTGCCAGGAACACTGAAGCTTTCTTT. The rearrangement uses TRBV7-3 and TRBJ1-1, with 7 positions matching TRBD1. Germline lookup yields CDR1 SGHTA and CDR2 FQGTGA. The CDR3 length is 18 residues. The V gene end was trimmed by 5 bases and the J gene end by 1 base; junction bases not matched to a gene: 16.

A word on this clone: The junction departs from the called germline gene at one end, perhaps through a read error. Other nucleotide sequences from this sample produce the same CDR3. The chain is built from TRBV30 and TRBJ1-2, with D possibly matching TRBD1 (6 bases). Germline loops: CDR1 GTSNPN, CDR2 SVGIG (reference sequence). The CDR3 spans 15 residues. CDR3 coding DNA: TGTGCCTGGAGAAACTTGGGGGCCCTAGTCTATGGCTACACTTTC. Amino acids: CAWRNLGALVYGYTF.

The chain uses TRBV28 and TRBJ1-1; D call uncertain. With 1 base removed from V and 5 bases from J, the gap between germline ends came to 8 bases. From germline, CDR1 is MDHEN and CDR2 SYDVKM. There are 13 residues in the CDR3. The CDR3 bases are TGTGCCAGCAGTTTATATCCGGAGACTGAAGCTTTCTTT. Residues: CASSLYPETEAFF.

This rearrangement joins TRBV2 to TRBJ2-2; the match to TRBD2 covers 13 bases. This CDR3 has 16 residues. Germline lookup yields CDR1 SNHLY and CDR2 FYNNEI. Trimming removed 8 bases from V and 6 bases from J; junction bases left unmatched: 9. This CDR3 reads CASSSNGLAGAGELFF. DNA for the CDR3: TGTGCCAGCTCGAGTAACGGACTAGCGGGAGCCGGGGAGCTGTTTTTT.